Given below is one TCR beta chain in context. Its antigen is undetermined. The CDR3 has 18 residues. Looked up from germline, CDR1 is SGHAT and CDR2 is FQNNGV. V dropped 1 base and J dropped 0 bases, with 15 bases sitting between them. The data originate from a study of cytomegalovirus exposure and HLA in healthy donors. The wider study: Out of 150 million to 200 million T cells, an earlier analysis found fewer than 140 million unique TCR beta sequences in total.

It was with 60 Vbeta and 13 Jbeta primers that the PCR ran. Here immunoSEQ multiplex PCR was the method, and the copy in TCRdb shows in-frame clones only, minus some. The sample totals approximately 210,000 clones. Study-level points and caveats: Common viral pathogens seemed, in a later analysis, to connect with several of the most significant clusters. The authors enumerated under 200 TCR beta chains as linked to cytomegalovirus.

The J gene is TRBJ1-4, the V gene TRBV11-2, with D tentatively TRBD1 (6 bases). The receptor comes from a woman aged 25 to 39 in good health and CMV-seropositive. The specimen was PBMCs. CDR3 sequence: CASSLVGWDKTTNEKLFF. The CDR3 DNA follows: TGTGCCAGCAGCTTAGTAGGGTGGGACAAAACAACTAATGAAAAACTGTTTTTT.